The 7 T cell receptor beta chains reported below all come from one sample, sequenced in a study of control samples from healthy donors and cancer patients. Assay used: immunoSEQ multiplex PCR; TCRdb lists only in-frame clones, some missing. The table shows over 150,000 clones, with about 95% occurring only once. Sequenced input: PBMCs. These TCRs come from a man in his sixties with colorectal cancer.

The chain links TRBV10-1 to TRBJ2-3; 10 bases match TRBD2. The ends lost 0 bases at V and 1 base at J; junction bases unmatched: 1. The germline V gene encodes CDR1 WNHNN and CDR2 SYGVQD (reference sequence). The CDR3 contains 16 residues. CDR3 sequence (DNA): TGCGCCAGCAGTGAGTCGCTAGCGGGGGGCACAGATACGCAGTATTTT. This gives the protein CASSESLAGGTDTQYF.

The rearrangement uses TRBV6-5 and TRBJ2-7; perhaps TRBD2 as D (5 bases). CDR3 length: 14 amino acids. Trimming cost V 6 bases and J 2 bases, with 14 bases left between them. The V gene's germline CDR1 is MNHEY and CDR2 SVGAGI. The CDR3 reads CASSERKTTYEQYF. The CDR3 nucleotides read TGTGCCAGCAGCGAGCGGAAAACTACCTACGAGCAGTACTTC.

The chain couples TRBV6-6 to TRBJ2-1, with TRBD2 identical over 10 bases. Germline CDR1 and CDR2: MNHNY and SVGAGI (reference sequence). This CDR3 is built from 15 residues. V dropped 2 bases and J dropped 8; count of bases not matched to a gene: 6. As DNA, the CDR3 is TGTGCCAGCAGTTACAGAGCGGGGGGGCGGGATGAGCAGTTCTTC. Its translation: CASSYRAGGRDEQFF.

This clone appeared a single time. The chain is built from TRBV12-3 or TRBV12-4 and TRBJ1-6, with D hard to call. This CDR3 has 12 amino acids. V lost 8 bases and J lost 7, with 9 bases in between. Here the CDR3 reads CASGRENSPLHF. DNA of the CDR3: TGTGCCAGCGGGCGGGAGAATTCACCCCTCCACTTT.

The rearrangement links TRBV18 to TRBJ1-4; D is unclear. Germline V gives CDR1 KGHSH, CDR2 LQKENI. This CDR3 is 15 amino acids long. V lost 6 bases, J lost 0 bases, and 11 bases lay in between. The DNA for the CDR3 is TGTGCCAGCTCGCCCAGCCATGCAACTAATGAAAAACTGTTTTTT. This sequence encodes CASSPSHATNEKLFF.

The CDR3 DNA is TGTGCCAGTAGTATCGCGCCAGGGTTCGGCTACACCTTC. It is translated as CASSIAPGFGYTF. This chain uses TRBV19 with TRBJ1-2; a weak D match, TRBD1 (5 bases). The CDR3 length is 13 residues. Trimming pared 3 bases from V and 8 bases from J, leaving 13 bases between. Germline V gives CDR1 LNHDA, CDR2 SQIVND (reference sequence).

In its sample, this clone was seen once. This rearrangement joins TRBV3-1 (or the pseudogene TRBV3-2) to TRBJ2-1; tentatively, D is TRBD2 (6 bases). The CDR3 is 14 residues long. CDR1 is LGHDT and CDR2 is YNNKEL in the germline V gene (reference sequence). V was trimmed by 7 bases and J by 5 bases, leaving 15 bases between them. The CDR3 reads CASTGRGGDNEQFF. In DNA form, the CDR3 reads TGTGCCAGCACCGGGCGGGGCGGAGACAATGAGCAGTTCTTC.